The sequence of this T cell receptor (beta chain) was determined in a study of PD-1 blockade in classical Hodgkin lymphoma. General study findings and limits: Relapsed/refractory patients reportedly had lower baseline diversity than newly diagnosed patients. By C4D1, diversity of CD4+ TCRs had risen significantly, whereas that of CD8+ TCRs had not.

Every patient relapsed after autologous stem cell transplantation, and brentuximab vedotin exposure varied. This CDR3 comprises 15 residues. CDR1 ENHRY and CDR2 SYGVKD come from the germline V gene. The junction had 10 bases not matched to a gene; V was cut back by 5 bases and J by 5 bases. Sequenced by immunoSEQ multiplex PCR; TCRdb stores in-frame clones only, minus some. The data show 72,000 or so clones, about 93% seen once. Note on this clone: Its antigen is unknown.

The sequence was collected from a human donor with classical Hodgkin lymphoma. V gene TRBV10-3 combines with J gene TRBJ2-3; 7 positions match TRBD2. The sequencing here drew on peripheral blood mononuclear cells (PBMCs), taken at baseline. The CDR3 coding sequence is TGTGCCATCAGTCCCGGAGCGGGAACAGAAGATACGCAGTATTTT. It yields the protein CAISPGAGTEDTQYF.